What follows are 21 T cell receptor beta chains derived from one specimen sequenced in a study of neurological immune-mediated disorders. TCRdb re-analysed the 5' RACE reads in MiXCR, keeping a single row per CDR3 protein. The sample contains nearly 45,000 distinct CDR3 sequences, 20% to 25% of which appear only once. Time point given: technical triplicate 3. The source material was PBMCs. These receptors were obtained from a man aged 55 to 70 with HTLV-1-associated myelopathy (HAM/TSP).

In this sample, this clonotype turned up many times. The rearrangement links TRBV29-1 to TRBJ1-2; D may be TRBD1 (6 bases). The CDR3 extends over 13 amino acids. CDR1 and CDR2 (germline): SQVTM, ANQGSEA. V lost 7 bases, J lost 8 bases, and 20 bases lay in between. CDR3 sequence: CSASGQGLRGYTF. The CDR3 coding sequence is TGCAGCGCATCGGGGCAGGGGTTGCGCGGCTACACCTTC.

There are many counts of this clonotype. This sequence joins TRBV15 and TRBJ2-3; no clear D. The CDR3 contains 12 residues. Trimming shortened V by 0 bases and J by 4 bases, and 2 bases separated the two germline ends. In germline, CDR1 is LNHNV, CDR2 YYDKDF (reference sequence). The CDR3 region is CATSRDPDTQYF. In DNA, the CDR3 is TGTGCCACCAGCAGAGATCCAGATACGCAGTATTTT. The variable domain in full, with the rest retrieved from reference TRBV15 and TRBJ2-3, is DAMVIQNPRYQVTQFGKPVTLSCSQTLNHNVMYWYQQKSSQAPKLLFHYYDKDFNNEADTPDNFQSRRPNTSFCFLDIRSPGLGDTAMYLCATSRDPDTQYFGPGTRLTVL.

J is TRBJ2-1 and V is TRBV7-6; the match to TRBD2 covers 9 bases. V lost 3 bases and J lost 4; bases outside the gene matches: 1. Germline V gene sequence: CDR1 SGHVS, CDR2 FNYEAQ. This CDR3 has 14 amino acids. The CDR3 is CASSFLAGYNEQFF. The CDR3, as DNA: TGTGCCAGCAGCTTTCTAGCGGGGTACAATGAGCAGTTCTTC.

This clonotype was counted at least ten times. This rearrangement joins TRBV4-2 to TRBJ2-1; TRBD2 is a possible D gene (7 bases). This CDR3 comprises 12 residues. Germline V gives CDR1 LGHNA, CDR2 YNFKEQ. V lost 5 bases to trimming and J lost 7 bases, with 9 bases between them. As DNA, the CDR3 is TGTGCCAGCAGCGAGGGGGGGAATGAGCAGTTCTTC. It is translated as CASSEGGNEQFF.

This chain connects TRBV4-1 to TRBJ2-7; a possible D gene is TRBD1 (7 bases). CDR1 is MGHRA and CDR2 is YSYEKL in the germline V gene. The ends were cut back, 2 bases at V and 4 bases at J, with 9 bases in the middle. The CDR3 runs 13 residues. CDR3 sequence reads: CASSQQGGYEQYF. The CDR3 DNA sequence: TGCGCCAGCAGCCAACAGGGGGGTTACGAGCAGTACTTC.

V usage is TRBV7-6 and J usage is TRBJ2-3; weak D call: TRBD2 (6 bases). Germline-derived CDR1 and CDR2 are SGHVS and FNYEAQ. This CDR3 has 14 residues. The V gene lost 5 bases and the J gene lost 2 bases, with 11 bases spanning the gap. The CDR3 protein is CASSPDYNTDTQYF. In nucleotides, the CDR3 is TGTGCCAGCAGCCCGGACTATAACACAGATACGCAGTATTTT. The entire variable domain, with the rest obtained from reference TRBV7-6 and TRBJ2-3, is as follows: GAGVSQSPRYKVTKRGQDVALRCDPISGHVSLYWYRQALGQGPEFLTYFNYEAQQDKSGLPNDRFSAERPEGSISTLTIQRTEQRDSAMYRCASSPDYNTDTQYFGPGTRLTVL.

This clonotype came up many times. This rearrangement joins TRBV20-1 to TRBJ1-4; 7 bases line up with TRBD1. V was clipped by 3 bases and J by 6 bases; unmatched bases: 7. CDR1 and CDR2 (germline): DFQATT, SNEGSKA (reference sequence). The CDR3 extends over 14 amino acids. The chain's CDR3 is CSASPGDRYEKLFF. In nucleotides, the CDR3 is TGCAGTGCTAGCCCAGGGGACAGATATGAAAAACTGTTTTTT.

At least ten counts were recorded for this clonotype. The chain combines TRBV29-1 with TRBJ1-2, with D perhaps matching TRBD1 (5 bases). Germline CDR1 SQVTM, CDR2 ANQGSEA. V was shortened by 7 bases and J by 6 bases, with 15 bases between the two germline ends. This CDR3 is 12 amino acids long. As DNA, the CDR3 is TGCAGCGGGATTGACGGGACGGATGGCTACACCTTC. Translating it yields CSGIDGTDGYTF.

The sample holds many counts of this clonotype. V is TRBV5-1 and J is TRBJ1-1; D gene ambiguous. V dropped 0 bases and J dropped 3 bases, with 15 bases sitting between them. The CDR3 runs to 16 residues. Germline V CDR1 and CDR2: SGHRS, YFSETQ. The CDR3 sequence is CASSLDTPGRDTEAFF. The DNA of the CDR3 is TGCGCCAGCAGCTTGGACACCCCCGGGAGGGACACTGAAGCTTTCTTT. Full variable domain (outside the CDR3, taken from reference TRBV5-1 and TRBJ1-1): KAGVTQTPRYLIKTRGQQVTLSCSPISGHRSVSWYQQTPGQGLQFLFEYFSETQRNKGNFPGRFSGRQFSNSRSEMNVSTLELGDSALYLCASSLDTPGRDTEAFFGQGTRLTVV.

A remark on this clonotype: This may arise from a read error, as a much more abundant clone is one base away. The V call is TRBV20-1, the J call TRBJ1-1; D gene uncertain. The germline V and J ends were trimmed by 1 base and 0 bases, with 9 bases remaining between them. The CDR3 is made up of 14 amino acids. CDR1 and CDR2 from the germline V gene are DFQATT and SNEGSKA (reference sequence). This CDR3 reads CSARGVIMNTEAFF. The CDR3 DNA follows: TGCAGTGCTAGAGGAGTAATAATGAACACTGAAGCTTTCTTT.

This clonotype was seen repeatedly, ten times or more. The V call is TRBV29-1, the J call TRBJ2-3, with TRBD1 identical over 7 bases. The CDR3 consists of 13 residues. The ends lost 7 bases at V and 2 bases at J; junction bases unmatched: 6. Germline assignment: CDR1 SQVTM and CDR2 ANQGSEA. CDR3 sequence: CSDRDSYTDTQYF. The CDR3 bases are TGCAGCGATAGGGACAGCTACACAGATACGCAGTATTTT.

In its sample, this clonotype was seen many times. The chain is built from TRBV5-1 and TRBJ2-1; a weak D match, TRBD2 (6 bases). The germline gives CDR1 SGHRS, CDR2 YFSETQ. V lost 0 bases, J lost 2 bases, and 12 bases lay in between. CDR3 length equals 16 residues. The CDR3 DNA is TGCGCCAGCAGCTTGGGTCTGGAGGGCCCCTACAATGAGCAGTTCTTC. As protein: CASSLGLEGPYNEQFF. Full variable domain (remainder filled in from reference TRBV5-1 and TRBJ2-1): KAGVTQTPRYLIKTRGQQVTLSCSPISGHRSVSWYQQTPGQGLQFLFEYFSETQRNKGNFPGRFSGRQFSNSRSEMNVSTLELGDSALYLCASSLGLEGPYNEQFFGPGTRLTVL.

There are many counts of this clonotype. J is TRBJ2-5 and V is TRBV20-1; weak D call: TRBD2 (6 bases). V was cut by 0 bases and J by 4 bases, with 12 bases left in between. Germline V lookup: CDR1 DFQATT, CDR2 SNEGSKA (reference sequence). The CDR3 length is 14 residues. The CDR3 reads CSARDSLGGETQYF. For the CDR3, the DNA is TGCAGTGCTAGAGACTCCTTGGGGGGAGAGACCCAGTACTTC.

The sample holds many counts of this clonotype. The V and J genes are TRBV27 and TRBJ2-1, with TRBD2 identical over 9 bases. Germline CDR1 reads MNHEY; CDR2 reads SMNVEV (reference sequence). The V segment lost 4 bases and the J segment 9 bases; nucleotides outside the gene matches: 10. The CDR3 loop spans 15 amino acids. This chain's CDR3 is CASSSGGRVLGEQFF. DNA for the CDR3: TGTGCCAGCAGTTCTGGCGGGAGGGTTTTGGGTGAGCAGTTCTTC.

The rearrangement joins TRBV11-2 to TRBJ2-3, with TRBD2 identical over 7 bases. The CDR3 loop spans 15 amino acids. Germline V gene data show CDR1 as SGHAT and CDR2 as FQNNGV. With V trimmed by 3 bases and J by 10 bases, 13 bases remained unmatched. In DNA form, the CDR3 reads TGTGCCAGCAGCTTCGACGCGAGCCGAGGGAGGGCGCAGTATTTT. Its translation: CASSFDASRGRAQYF.

The table lists this clonotype with many counts. The chain employs TRBV25-1 and TRBJ2-1; 7 bases map to TRBD2. There are 13 residues in the CDR3. The V and J ends lost 6 bases and 9 bases, in that order; junction bases with no gene match: 8. Looked up from germline, CDR1 is MGHDK and CDR2 is SYGVNS. The CDR3 loop reads CASRRTSSSEQFF. Written as DNA, the CDR3 is TGTGCCAGCAGAAGGACTAGTTCCAGTGAGCAGTTCTTC. The variable domain in full, with the rest retrieved from reference TRBV25-1 and TRBJ2-1, is EADIYQTPRYLVIGTGKKITLECSQTMGHDKMYWYQQDPGMELHLIHYSYGVNSTEKGDLSSESTVSRIRTEHFPLTLESARPSHTSQYLCASRRTSSSEQFFGPGTRLTVL.

This clonotype was seen many times. The chain couples TRBV7-8 to TRBJ2-5; 14 bases align to TRBD2. The CDR3 is 17 amino acids. V lost 5 bases, J lost 4 bases, and 9 bases stayed unmatched. In germline, CDR1 is SGHVS, CDR2 FQNEAQ. The CDR3 sequence is CASSPHGTSGRIETQYF. CDR3 DNA: TGTGCCAGCAGCCCCCACGGGACTAGCGGGAGAATAGAGACCCAGTACTTC.

This clonotype appeared many times. The rearrangement joins TRBV5-5 to TRBJ1-3; D possibly corresponds to TRBD1 (6 bases). Germline loops: CDR1 SGHKS, CDR2 YYEKEE (reference sequence). V lost 3 bases and J 0 bases, leaving 10 bases between the germline ends. The CDR3 loop spans 15 amino acids. This chain's CDR3 is CASSWETGSGNTIYF. Written as DNA, the CDR3 is TGTGCCAGCAGCTGGGAGACAGGCTCTGGAAACACCATATATTTT.

As for this clonotype: Sequence at one end of the junction differs from germline and may be a read error. The chain joins TRBV5-1 to TRBJ2-2; D is undetermined. The CDR3 loop spans 15 amino acids. Germline V gene sequence: CDR1 SGHRS, CDR2 YFSETQ. The CDR3 sequence is CASSSVPLNTVELFF. For the CDR3, the DNA is TGCGCCAGCAGCTCCGTACCGTTGAACACCGTGGAGCTGTTTTTT.

The V and J genes are TRBV24-1 and TRBJ2-3; D might be TRBD2 (5 bases). The CDR3 totals 13 residues. In germline, CDR1 is KGHDR, CDR2 SFDVKD. V was trimmed by 9 bases and J by 0 bases, leaving 9 bases between them. CDR3 protein: CATGEPSTDTQYF. Here the CDR3 DNA reads TGTGCCACCGGGGAGCCTAGCACAGATACGCAGTATTTT.

This clonotype has a count of ten or more. The chain recombines TRBV6-1 with TRBJ1-1; no definite D call. Trimming took 2 bases from V and 0 from J, leaving 13 bases between them. Germline V lookup: CDR1 MNHNS, CDR2 SASEGT. The CDR3 extends over 16 amino acids. In DNA form, the CDR3 reads TGTGCCAGCAGTGAAACTTATCGGTTTCTGAACACTGAAGCTTTCTTT. It translates to CASSETYRFLNTEAFF.